This T cell receptor beta chain was recovered during a study of CD8 T cells in ankylosing spondylitis. Study-level findings and limits: A motif in TCR beta, a set of 8 or 9 highly homologous variants, appeared characteristic of ankylosing spondylitis blood. Clones linked to disease were reported to show significant enrichment in matched ankylosing spondylitis synovial fluid. Peripheral blood held disease-linked clones only at relatively low frequency, and these were CD8+.

Concerning this clonotype: Antigen specificity is unknown.

Libraries of TCR beta came from quantitative 5'-RACE with molecular barcodes. TCRdb recomputed calls from the 5' RACE reads with MiXCR, one row per CDR3 protein. The sample includes about 540,000 distinct CDR3 sequences, more than 9.5% seen only once; the top ten take under 7.5%. CDR1 is KGHDR and CDR2 is SFDVKD in the germline V gene. Trimming shortened V by 3 bases and J by 8 bases, and 16 bases separated the two germline ends. The CDR3 contains 15 residues. The clonotype originates from a male donor with ankylosing spondylitis. Specimen: blood, either unsorted or a sorted T cell fraction (not recorded which). This sequence joins TRBV24-1 and TRBJ2-1; D may be TRBD2 (7 bases). The CDR3 here is CATSDPRGRGDEQFF. CDR3 in DNA: TGTGCCACCAGTGATCCGAGGGGGAGGGGCGATGAGCAGTTCTTC.